The 25 T cell receptor beta chains below were found in one sample sequenced in a study of cytomegalovirus exposure and HLA in healthy donors. Some clones are missing from TCRdb's copy, which holds only in-frame ones; the method was immunoSEQ multiplex PCR. Counted here are roughly 77,000 clones, roughly 95% occurring once; the ten biggest clones make up roughly 0.75%. The sequenced material came from PBMCs. Every receptor here comes from a young woman in good health and CMV-seronegative.

The V call is TRBV19, the J call TRBJ2-7; 9 nucleotides align to TRBD2. Germline V gene sequence: CDR1 LNHDA, CDR2 SQIVND (reference sequence). CDR3 length: 14 amino acids. The V gene end was trimmed by 6 bases and the J gene end by 0 bases; junction bases not matched to a gene: 3. CDR3 sequence: CASRRLADSYEQYF. For the CDR3, the DNA is TGTGCCAGTAGAAGACTAGCGGACTCCTACGAGCAGTACTTC.

The chain links TRBV6-1 to TRBJ1-5, with D possibly matching TRBD1 (5 bases). This CDR3 has 13 residues. Trimming stripped 6 bases from V and 4 bases from J, with 10 bases between. Germline V gene sequence: CDR1 MNHNS, CDR2 SASEGT. The CDR3 reads CASRGDRNQPQHF. The CDR3 nucleotides are TGTGCCAGCAGAGGCGACAGAAATCAGCCCCAGCATTTT.

This clone was recorded only once. The V gene is TRBV5-5, the J gene TRBJ2-1, with a weak D call TRBD2 (7 bases). Germline CDR1 is SGHKS and CDR2 is YYEKEE (reference sequence). This CDR3 has 15 residues. V shed 0 bases and J shed 4 bases, with 11 bases lying between them. CDR3 coding DNA: TGTGCCAGCAGCTTGGGACGGGGGGCTTACAATGAGCAGTTCTTC. It translates to CASSLGRGAYNEQFF.

The CDR3 coding sequence is TGTGCCAGTTCGACTGACGCTTATGGCTACACCTTC. The encoded protein is CASSTDAYGYTF. The chain links TRBV6-1 to TRBJ1-2; D not certain. Trimming removed 9 bases from V and 5 bases from J, with 13 bases in between. Germline V gene sequence: CDR1 MNHNS, CDR2 SASEGT. The CDR3 runs to 12 residues.

The chain carries TRBV25-1 and TRBJ1-4; tentatively, D is TRBD1 (5 bases). CDR3 length equals 15 residues. V was trimmed by 3 bases and J by 2 bases, leaving 10 bases between them. The V gene's germline CDR1 is MGHDK and CDR2 SYGVNS. The CDR3 spells CASSDRGGTNEKLFF. The CDR3 region has the DNA TGTGCCAGCAGTGACCGGGGGGGTACTAATGAAAAACTGTTTTTT. Combining the CDR3 with reference TRBV25-1 and TRBJ1-4 gives the whole variable domain EADIYQTPRYLVIGTGKKITLECSQTMGHDKMYWYQQDPGMELHLIHYSYGVNSTEKGDLSSESTVSRIRTEHFPLTLESARPSHTSQYLCASSDRGGTNEKLFFGSGTQLSVL.

With regard to this clone: The final CDR3 position lacks the conserved phenylalanine or tryptophan, pointing to a likely read error. Because the CDR3's place on the DNA is in doubt, the DNA is left out and the CDR3 is given as listed by TCRdb. The rearrangement joins TRBV28 to TRBJ1-2; the table's D call TRBD1 went unverified against the DNA. Inclusive of both ends, the CDR3 amounts to 12 amino acids. In germline, CDR1 is MDHEN, CDR2 SYDVKM. The CDR3 reads CASSSSTRQMAV.

This sequence joins TRBV27 and TRBJ2-1, with a weak D call TRBD2 (5 bases). CDR3 length: 14 amino acids. The germline CDR1 and CDR2 sequences are MNHEY and SMNVEV (reference sequence). The V end was cut by 2 bases, the J end by 12 bases, with 17 bases between. CDR3 region: CASSLRAERRGQFF. CDR3 DNA sequence: TGTGCCAGCAGTTTACGAGCCGAACGACGGGGGCAGTTCTTC.

The V call is TRBV20-1, the J call TRBJ1-1; the match to TRBD1 covers 10 bases. Germline CDR1 and CDR2: DFQATT and SNEGSKA (reference sequence). This CDR3 region has 11 residues. Germline trimming cut 5 bases from V and 10 bases from J; bases unmatched to any gene: 4. CDR3 region: CSAPTGGRAFF. Written as DNA, the CDR3 is TGCAGTGCTCCGACAGGGGGCCGAGCTTTCTTT.

The chain is built from TRBV5-1 and TRBJ1-2; D is unclear. Trimming took off 0 bases at V and 2 bases at J, with 8 bases between the two ends. This CDR3 comprises 14 residues. The germline V gene has CDR1 SGHRS and CDR2 YFSETQ. The DNA of the CDR3 is TGCGCCAGCAGCTTGGCAGGTGGGAACTATGGCTACACCTTC. Translated: CASSLAGGNYGYTF. Full variable domain (missing parts from reference TRBV5-1 and TRBJ1-2): KAGVTQTPRYLIKTRGQQVTLSCSPISGHRSVSWYQQTPGQGLQFLFEYFSETQRNKGNFPGRFSGRQFSNSRSEMNVSTLELGDSALYLCASSLAGGNYGYTFGSGTRLTVV.

The chain carries TRBV4-1 and TRBJ1-1, with TRBD1 matching 8 bases. Germline assignment: CDR1 MGHRA and CDR2 YSYEKL. This CDR3 contains 15 residues. V lost 0 bases, J lost 7 bases, and 7 bases stayed unmatched. The CDR3 loop reads CASSQEKRTGLEAFF. CDR3 DNA sequence: TGCGCCAGCAGCCAAGAAAAAAGGACAGGGCTTGAAGCTTTCTTT.

In regard to this clone: Other DNA sequences from this sample encode an identical CDR3 as well. The V and J genes are TRBV7-2 and TRBJ2-7; 8 bases align to TRBD2. The CDR3 totals 13 residues. Trimming at V came to 6 bases and at J to 4 bases, leaving 5 bases not matched to a gene. Germline V gene lookup returns CDR1 SGHTA and CDR2 FQGNSA. The CDR3 DNA is TGTGCCAGCAGTCGGACGGGGGGGTACGAGCAGTACTTC. It translates to CASSRTGGYEQYF.

The V and J genes are TRBV28 and TRBJ2-7, with TRBD1 matching over 8 bases. CDR1 and CDR2 (germline): MDHEN, SYDVKM. There are 16 residues in the CDR3. V lost 4 bases and J lost 0; bases outside the gene matches: 8. The CDR3 protein is CASSSRGQAYSYEQYF. As DNA, the CDR3 is TGTGCCAGCAGTTCCCGGGGACAGGCCTACTCCTACGAGCAGTACTTC.

The sample holds one count of this clone. The V and J genes are TRBV20-1 and TRBJ1-1, with a tentative D call TRBD1 (6 bases). The V gene lost 8 bases and the J gene lost 4 bases, with 11 bases spanning the gap. From germline, CDR1 is DFQATT and CDR2 SNEGSKA (reference sequence). The CDR3 is 11 residues long. The CDR3 is CSTGKGTEAFF. CDR3 DNA sequence: TGCAGTACAGGGAAGGGCACTGAAGCTTTCTTT.

The CDR3 DNA is TGCGCCAGCAGTGGGCCTCCTGGCACCATATATTTT. The encoded protein is CASSGPPGTIYF. The V call is TRBV10-1, the J call TRBJ1-3; the D is unclear. The ends were cut back, 4 bases at V and 9 bases at J, with 10 bases in the middle. Germline CDR1 is WNHNN and CDR2 is SYGVQD (reference sequence). The CDR3 runs 12 residues.

The gene calls are TRBV28 and TRBJ1-4; the match to TRBD1 covers 7 bases. V trimming: 5 bases; J trimming: 5 bases; junction bases outside the gene matches: 5. The CDR3 runs to 14 residues. CDR1 MDHEN and CDR2 SYDVKM come from the germline V gene. As DNA, the CDR3 is TGTGCCAGCAGTCGGGGCAGGGGGAATGAAAAACTGTTTTTT. Protein sequence: CASSRGRGNEKLFF.

DNA of the CDR3: TGTGCCAGAGAGAGCAGGGCCGACGGCACCATATATTTT. Protein product: CARESRADGTIYF. The V and J genes are TRBV2 and TRBJ1-3, with a weak D call TRBD1 (5 bases). This CDR3 has 13 residues. V lost 9 bases and J lost 9, with 18 bases in between. The germline gives CDR1 SNHLY, CDR2 FYNNEI. The full variable domain, its missing parts supplied by reference TRBV2 and TRBJ1-3, is EPEVTQTPSHQVTQMGQEVILRCVPISNHLYFYWYRQILGQKVEFLVSFYNNEISEKSEIFDDQFSVERPDGSNFTLKIRSTKLEDSAMYFCARESRADGTIYFGEGSWLTVV.

The J gene is TRBJ1-2, the V gene TRBV28, with a possible D match to TRBD1 (5 bases). The CDR3 contains 13 residues. Trimming shortened V by 6 bases and J by 4 bases, and 12 bases separated the two germline ends. Germline loops: CDR1 MDHEN, CDR2 SYDVKM. The CDR3 DNA is TGTGCCAGCAGCGGGGGATTACCCTATGGCTACACCTTC. As protein: CASSGGLPYGYTF.

The V call is TRBV9, the J call TRBJ2-7, with 9 positions matching TRBD1. Germline V lookup: CDR1 SGDLS, CDR2 YYNGEE. The CDR3 spans 14 residues. V dropped 3 bases and J dropped 0; count of bases not matched to a gene: 1. CDR3 sequence (DNA): TGTGCCAGCAGCGCGACAGGGGGCTCCTACGAGCAGTACTTC. Amino acids: CASSATGGSYEQYF.

The rearrangement joins TRBV4-1 to TRBJ2-1, with 10 bases aligning to TRBD2. This CDR3 region has 18 residues. With V trimmed by 1 base and J by 7 bases, 13 bases remained unmatched. From germline, CDR1 is MGHRA and CDR2 YSYEKL. CDR3 in amino acids: CASSQGGLAVQMHNEQFF. CDR3 sequence (DNA): TGCGCCAGCAGCCAAGGAGGACTAGCGGTGCAGATGCATAATGAGCAGTTCTTC.

The chain couples TRBV5-1 to TRBJ1-1; TRBD1 matches 7 bases. The CDR3 length is 13 residues. J gave up 3 bases and V 4 bases, and 3 bases lay outside the gene matches. CDR1 and CDR2 (germline): SGHRS, YFSETQ. CDR3 coding DNA: TGCGCCAGCAGCCCCACAGGGGACACTGAAGCTTTCTTT. Amino acids: CASSPTGDTEAFF.

In its sample, this clone was seen a few times. The chain links TRBV5-6 to TRBJ2-7; 7 nucleotides line up with TRBD2. J lost 0 bases, V lost 4 bases, and 1 base had no gene match. The CDR3 contains 13 residues. CDR1 and CDR2 from the germline V gene are SGHDT and YYEEEE. The CDR3 protein is CASSRLASYEQYF. The CDR3 DNA is TGTGCCAGCAGCAGACTAGCCTCCTACGAGCAGTACTTC.

This chain connects TRBV6-6 to TRBJ1-3, with 9 positions matching TRBD1. The CDR3 covers 16 residues. The germline V gene encodes CDR1 MNHNY and CDR2 SVGAGI (reference sequence). The V segment lost 5 bases and the J segment 4 bases; nucleotides outside the gene matches: 9. The CDR3 loop reads CASSPRDRAVGNTIYF. CDR3 in DNA: TGTGCCAGCAGTCCGAGGGACAGGGCAGTAGGAAACACCATATATTTT.

This clone was recorded only once. The chain is built from TRBV19 and TRBJ1-1, with 8 bases matching TRBD1. V lost 6 bases and J lost 2; bases outside the gene matches: 5. The CDR3 runs 14 residues. Germline V gene sequence: CDR1 LNHDA, CDR2 SQIVND (reference sequence). This CDR3 is CASSRRGRNTEAFF. CDR3 nucleotides: TGTGCCAGTAGCCGCAGGGGGCGTAACACTGAAGCTTTCTTT. Together with reference TRBV19 and TRBJ1-1, the CDR3 gives the full variable domain: DGGITQSPKYLFRKEGQNVTLSCEQNLNHDAMYWYRQDPGQGLRLIYYSQIVNDFQKGDIAEGYSVSREKKESFPLTVTSAQKNPTAFYLCASSRRGRNTEAFFGQGTRLTVV.

V usage is TRBV30 and J usage is TRBJ1-1; D is perhaps TRBD1 (5 bases). The V end was cut by 8 bases, the J end by 1 base, with 14 bases between. CDR3 length: 13 amino acids. The germline CDR1 and CDR2 sequences are GTSNPN and SVGIG (reference sequence). The CDR3 loop is CAGGSQGNTEAFF. The DNA of the CDR3 is TGTGCCGGCGGATCCCAGGGGAACACTGAAGCTTTCTTT.

The chain carries TRBV7-2 and TRBJ1-2; no reliable D call. V lost 2 bases, J lost 4 bases, and 11 bases lay in between. The length of the CDR3 is 14 residues. The germline V gene has CDR1 SGHTA and CDR2 FQGNSA. The CDR3 here is CASSLSNTGYGYTF. The CDR3 DNA reads as TGTGCCAGCAGCTTATCCAATACGGGCTATGGCTACACCTTC.